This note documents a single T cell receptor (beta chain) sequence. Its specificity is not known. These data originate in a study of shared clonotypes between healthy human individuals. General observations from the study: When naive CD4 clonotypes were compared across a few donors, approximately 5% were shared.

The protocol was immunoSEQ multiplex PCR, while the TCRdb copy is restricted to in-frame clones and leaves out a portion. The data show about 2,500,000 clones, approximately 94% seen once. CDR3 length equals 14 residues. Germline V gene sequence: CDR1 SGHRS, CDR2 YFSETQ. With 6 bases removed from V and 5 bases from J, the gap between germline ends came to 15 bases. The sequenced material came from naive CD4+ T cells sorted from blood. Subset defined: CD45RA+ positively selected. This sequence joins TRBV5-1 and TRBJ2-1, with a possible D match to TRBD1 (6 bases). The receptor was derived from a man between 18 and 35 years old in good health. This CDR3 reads CASTETGGNNEQFF. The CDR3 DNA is TGCGCCAGCACCGAGACAGGTGGGAACAATGAGCAGTTCTTC.